The 21 T cell receptor beta chains below were found in one sample sequenced in a study of T cell repertoires in cytomegalovirus infection. These receptors' targets are unknown. TCRdb called the reads again in MiXCR, with one record for every CDR3 protein. The sample consists of approximately 100,000 distinct CDR3 sequences, roughly 41% of them appearing once. Material: CD8+ T cells from cultured PBMCs, obtained from culture after CMV antigen stimulation. These TCRs come from a human donor in good health (CMV status not recorded). Some clones in this sample may be carry-over from other donors' samples.

This chain connects TRBV27 to TRBJ2-7; tentative D call: TRBD2 (6 bases). Trimming removed 7 bases at V and 2 bases at J, with 12 bases between. The CDR3 consists of 13 residues. The germline gives CDR1 MNHEY, CDR2 SMNVEV (reference sequence). The CDR3 loop reads CASMTRFPYEQYF. DNA of the CDR3: TGTGCCAGCATGACTAGATTCCCCTACGAGCAGTACTTC.

V and J are TRBV4-3 and TRBJ2-1; a weak D match, TRBD1 (6 bases). The CDR3 has 16 residues. Trimming shortened V by 4 bases and J by 0 bases, and 13 bases separated the two germline ends. CDR1 LGHNA and CDR2 YSLEER come from the germline V gene. In DNA form, the CDR3 reads TGCGCCAGCAGCCCGACAGGCACTAGCTCCTACAATGAGCAGTTCTTC. Its protein product is CASSPTGTSSYNEQFF.

The chain uses TRBV19 and TRBJ2-7, with 8 positions matching TRBD1. V trimming: 4 bases; J trimming: 3 bases; junction bases outside the gene matches: 8. The CDR3 has 15 amino acids. CDR1 LNHDA and CDR2 SQIVND come from the germline V gene (reference sequence). Written as DNA, the CDR3 is TGTGCCAGTAGTAACGAGACAGGGGTTTTCTACGAGCAGTACTTC. Protein: CASSNETGVFYEQYF.

This clonotype was observed a handful of times. V usage is TRBV5-1 and J usage is TRBJ1-1; 7 positions match TRBD1. The CDR3 is 15 residues long. The V segment lost 4 bases and the J segment 5 bases; nucleotides outside the gene matches: 11. From germline, CDR1 is SGHRS and CDR2 YFSETQ. The CDR3 DNA is TGCGCCAGCAGCCTATCCGAGGGGGCGGGAACTGAAGCTTTCTTT. Translation: CASSLSEGAGTEAFF.

This clonotype was detected ten times or more. V gene TRBV7-9 combines with J gene TRBJ2-2; D not certain. This CDR3 has 15 residues. V was trimmed by 4 bases and J by 0 bases, leaving 9 bases between them. Germline V gene sequence: CDR1 SEHNR, CDR2 FQNEAQ (reference sequence). The CDR3 loop reads CASSSFKANTGELFF. CDR3 in DNA: TGTGCCAGCAGCTCCTTTAAGGCGAACACCGGGGAGCTGTTTTTT.

Here the CDR3 DNA reads TGTGCCAGCAGGGGGGGGGGAGTTTTTCAGCCCCAGCATTTT. Translated: CASRGGGVFQPQHF. The chain carries TRBV28 and TRBJ1-5; D is perhaps TRBD1 (5 bases). V lost 6 bases to trimming and J lost 6 bases, with 15 bases between them. Germline assignment: CDR1 MDHEN and CDR2 SYDVKM. This CDR3 has 14 amino acids.

This clonotype showed up just a few times. The chain combines TRBV7-7 with TRBJ2-1, with D unresolved. V lost 1 base and J lost 4, with 5 bases in between. CDR3 length: 13 amino acids. Per the germline V gene, CDR1 is SSHAT and CDR2 is FNYEAQ (reference sequence). The DNA for the CDR3 is TGTGCCAGCAGCTTAGGACTGTACAATGAGCAGTTCTTC. Residues: CASSLGLYNEQFF.

The chain employs TRBV12-3 or TRBV12-4 and TRBJ1-1; D may be TRBD1 (5 bases). The V and J ends lost 2 bases and 4 bases respectively, with 11 bases between them. CDR3 size: 14 residues. This CDR3 is CASSLTGGATEAFF. The CDR3 DNA sequence: TGTGCCAGCAGTTTAACCGGGGGTGCCACTGAAGCTTTCTTT.

The chain is built from TRBV9 and TRBJ1-4; D ambiguous. V dropped 0 bases and J dropped 0 bases, with 12 bases sitting between them. From germline, CDR1 is SGDLS and CDR2 YYNGEE. The CDR3 contains 17 residues. CDR3 residues: CASSVDPGVATNEKLFF. The CDR3 DNA sequence: TGTGCCAGCAGCGTAGATCCGGGAGTAGCAACTAATGAAAAACTGTTTTTT.

V gene TRBV12-3 or TRBV12-4 combines with J gene TRBJ1-2, with 7 nucleotides matching TRBD1. J was trimmed by 4 bases and V by 8 bases; bases with no gene match: 10. The CDR3 is made up of 14 amino acids. CDR3 coding DNA: TGTGCCAGCGAATCCGGGACAGCGACCTATGGCTACACCTTC. Encoded protein: CASESGTATYGYTF.

This chain uses TRBV5-5 with TRBJ2-3; D may be TRBD2 (7 bases). The V end lost 3 bases, the J end lost 3 bases, and 14 bases lay between the germline ends. This CDR3 has 15 amino acids. Germline loops: CDR1 SGHKS, CDR2 YYEKEE (reference sequence). The CDR3 sequence is CASSSRGARTDTQYF. In DNA form, the CDR3 reads TGTGCCAGCAGCTCACGGGGGGCAAGGACAGATACGCAGTATTTT.

V usage is TRBV7-9 and J usage is TRBJ1-1; D call uncertain. The CDR3 spans 13 residues. V was trimmed by 5 bases and J by 2 bases, leaving 9 bases between them. Per the germline V gene, CDR1 is SEHNR and CDR2 is FQNEAQ (reference sequence). This CDR3 reads CASSVESNTEAFF. Written as DNA, the CDR3 is TGTGCCAGCAGCGTAGAGAGCAACACTGAAGCTTTCTTT.

The chain recombines TRBV7-6 with TRBJ2-7; D may be TRBD1 (5 bases). This CDR3 spans 14 amino acids. Trimming stripped 3 bases from V and 2 bases from J, with 11 bases between. CDR1 and CDR2 (germline): SGHVS, FNYEAQ. CDR3 sequence reads: CASSFLGQAYEQYF. CDR3 bases: TGTGCCAGCAGCTTCTTAGGACAAGCCTACGAGCAGTACTTC.

About this clonotype: The junction shows a germline mismatch at one end, possibly a read error. The chain combines TRBV4-1 with TRBJ1-6, with D perhaps matching TRBD1 (5 bases). The CDR3 covers 15 residues. Germline V lookup: CDR1 MGHRA, CDR2 YSYEKL. CDR3 loop: CASSTDSSYNSPLHF. The CDR3 DNA is TGTGCCAGCAGCACCGACAGCTCCTATAATTCACCCCTCCACTTT.

The genes are TRBV7-9 and TRBJ2-3, with unresolved D. V was clipped by 3 bases and J by 5 bases, with 6 bases between them. CDR3 length: 12 residues. CDR1 and CDR2 from the germline V gene are SEHNR and FQNEAQ (reference sequence). The CDR3 region has the DNA TGTGCCAGCAGCTTCGACTTAGATACGCAGTATTTT. This codes for CASSFDLDTQYF.

This clonotype has a count of ten or more. This rearrangement joins TRBV5-5 to TRBJ1-1; D might be TRBD1 (6 bases). The CDR3 length is 14 residues. Germline-derived CDR1 and CDR2 are SGHKS and YYEKEE (reference sequence). Trimming left V 0 bases short and J 5 bases short, with 11 bases between. The DNA of the CDR3 is TGTGCCAGCAGCTTGGTAGGGGGTGAGACTGAAGCTTTCTTT. Translating it yields CASSLVGGETEAFF.

This chain joins TRBV28 and TRBJ2-1, with 13 bases lining up with TRBD2. This CDR3 spans 17 amino acids. Trimming at V came to 5 bases and at J to 6 bases, leaving 10 bases not matched to a gene. The germline gives CDR1 MDHEN, CDR2 SYDVKM. The CDR3 coding sequence is TGTGCCAGCAGTCCTCTCCGACTAGCGGGGGGAGTCAATGAGCAGTTCTTC. As protein: CASSPLRLAGGVNEQFF.

This clonotype was found a few times. The CDR3 DNA is TGTGCCAGCAGCTTGGAGTTAGCGACTGGGGCCAACGTCCTGACTTTC. Residues: CASSLELATGANVLTF. The V call is TRBV11-2, the J call TRBJ2-6; TRBD2 might be the D (5 bases). V was pared by 3 bases and J by 2 bases, with 11 bases between. Germline assignment: CDR1 SGHAT and CDR2 FQNNGV. The CDR3 runs 16 residues.

This clonotype has a single count. V usage is TRBV12-3 or TRBV12-4 and J usage is TRBJ1-5; 10 bases match TRBD1. CDR3 length: 16 residues. The trim removed 1 base at V and 7 bases at J, leaving 7 bases unmatched. The DNA of the CDR3 is TGTGCCAGCAGTTTAGGTACGACAGGGGGCGGCCAGCCCCAGCATTTT. This sequence encodes CASSLGTTGGGQPQHF.

This clonotype was seen ten or more times. The J gene is TRBJ1-5, the V gene TRBV7-2, with unresolved D. The CDR3 contains 11 residues. Germline V gene sequence: CDR1 SGHTA, CDR2 FQGNSA. Trimming pared 8 bases from V and 4 bases from J, leaving 6 bases between. CDR3 sequence (DNA): TGTGCCAGCTCGAATAATCAGCCCCAGCATTTT. It encodes CASSNNQPQHF.

This clonotype was picked up a small number of times. This chain links TRBV7-6 with TRBJ2-1; 8 positions match TRBD2. This CDR3 is 15 amino acids long. Germline V CDR1 and CDR2: SGHVS, FNYEAQ. The V segment lost 3 bases and the J segment 5 bases; nucleotides outside the gene matches: 6. CDR3 nucleotide sequence: TGTGCCAGCAGCTTTCTAAGCGGGGGTCACAATGAGCAGTTCTTC. It yields the protein CASSFLSGGHNEQFF.